The entry below gives a single T cell receptor (beta chain) sequence along with its context. V was cut by 2 bases and J by 4 bases, with 15 bases left in between. The CDR3 is 16 amino acids. From germline, CDR1 is MNHNS and CDR2 SASEGT. These data originate in a study of blood T cell repertoires in COVID-19. Overall study: Researchers got acute and convalescent COVID-19 samples from the United States, Italy and Spain.

The age range of participants was 18 to 89 years, with residence in 20 to 25 US areas. The authors' processing: Nucleated cell counts were estimated from reference gene primer amplification. Using immunoSEQ multiplex PCR, the repertoire was profiled, and TCRdb retains in-frame clones only, with some absent. V and J calls and clone size are those listed in that table; D and trimming were worked out from the DNA. The table includes about 270,000 clones, roughly 93% detected once. This chain uses TRBV6-1 with TRBJ1-5; D is unclear. Input material: PBMCs or T cells enriched from blood (not recorded which). The TCR was taken from a woman aged 40 to 50 with acute COVID-19. The CDR3 DNA follows: TGTGCCAGCAGTGAATGGAGAACAAGTAAGAATCAGCCCCAGCATTTT. The encoded protein is CASSEWRTSKNQPQHF.